This entry concerns a single T cell receptor (beta chain). This clonotype has more than one count but fewer than ten. Its antigen target is currently unknown. No much larger clone exists at a distance of one base, and base qualities are not known. To demonstrate the VDJtools post-analysis software, TCR beta repertoires were profiled from the peripheral blood of more than 10 young patients with multiple sclerosis. Multiple sclerosis patients were children and adolescents aged about 6 to 15 years. The library was prepared using PCR. The run used an Illumina HiSeq 2500. To reduce PCR and sequencing biases, unique molecular identifiers were incorporated into the TCR beta cDNA libraries. Per 1 to 10 million input T cells, approximately 500,000 cDNA molecules were obtained, such that each molecule approximated one T cell. Patient libraries were prepared and sequenced with the same protocol used for the earlier healthy control dataset. Samples belonging to the same batch were prepared together, multiplexed and sequenced on a shared HiSeq lane. Processing in the source paper ran as follows. Raw barcoded reads were processed with MIGEC, and single-read molecular identifier groups were discarded before consensus assembly and CDR3 extraction. VDJtools was used for post-analysis of the clonotype tables, with diversity normalized by down-sampling every dataset to the smallest sample size. In repertoire overlap clustering, CDR3 amino acid sequences, but not nucleotide sequences, were matched to correct batch-related cross-sample contamination. TCRdb's own reprocessing of the public reads used fastp at Q25 and MiXCR and kept productive beta chains. Every CDR3 protein is listed once, alongside the most common genes and DNA of its rows. It is TCRdb's table, rather than the study itself, that gives the V and J calls and clone size. The sample profile shows a few hundred thousand distinct CDR3 sequences; 36% of them were found once. The top ten constitute more than 4% of the sample.

CDR1 and CDR2 (DFQATT, SNEGSKA) derive from the germline V gene (reference sequence). The V and J ends are trimmed by 5 bases and 5 bases, leaving 9 bases between them. The CDR3 measures 12 amino acids from cysteine to phenylalanine. The DNA shown is the 36-base CDR3, in frame from base 1. The source of the sample is a study of post-analysis software for immune sequencing data (dated by TCRdb to between 2015 and 2017). For context, the study as a whole: Disease courses on record covered relapsing-remitting, secondary progressive and progressive-relapsing multiple sclerosis, though some patients had no subtype annotation. The multiple sclerosis patient repertoires were compared with approximately 11 previously published healthy control repertoires from donors aged about 6 to 26 years. A subset of samples was prepared in parallel using single-end sample barcoding, then pooled and co-amplified after Illumina adapter ligation.

The study at large found these results: The multiple sclerosis patient group was slightly younger than the control group. Significantly higher frequencies in patients than in controls were found for five TRBV segments, including TRBV5-6, TRBV5-1 and TRBV20-1. Compared with controls, multiple sclerosis patients had significantly lower normalized Chao1 diversity, a finding suggesting substantial peripheral T-cell clonal expansion. Direct clustering with F measure revealed strong co-clustering of samples prepared in the same batch, which led to a batch-effect correction.

This TCR was sampled from a girl aged 5 to 17 with multiple sclerosis. The specimen sequenced was blood. This sequence uses TRBV20-1 and TRBJ1-4; a weak D assignment points to TRBD1 (5 bases agree). The sequenced DNA: TGCAGTGCTCATCGGGGGAATGAAAAACTGTTTTTT. It translates to CSAHRGNEKLFF.